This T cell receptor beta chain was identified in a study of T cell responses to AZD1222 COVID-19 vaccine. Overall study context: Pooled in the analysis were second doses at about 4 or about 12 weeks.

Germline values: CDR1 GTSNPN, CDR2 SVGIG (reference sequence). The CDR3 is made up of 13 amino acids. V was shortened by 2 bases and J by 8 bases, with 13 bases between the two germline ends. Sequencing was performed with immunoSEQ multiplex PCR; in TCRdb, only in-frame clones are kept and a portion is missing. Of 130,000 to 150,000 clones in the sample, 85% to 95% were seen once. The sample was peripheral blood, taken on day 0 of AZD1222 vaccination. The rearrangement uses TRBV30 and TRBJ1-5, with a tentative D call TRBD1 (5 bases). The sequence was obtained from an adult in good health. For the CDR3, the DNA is TGTGCCTGGAGTCCGCAGGGCCCGGAGCCCCAGCATTTT. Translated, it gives CAWSPQGPEPQHF.